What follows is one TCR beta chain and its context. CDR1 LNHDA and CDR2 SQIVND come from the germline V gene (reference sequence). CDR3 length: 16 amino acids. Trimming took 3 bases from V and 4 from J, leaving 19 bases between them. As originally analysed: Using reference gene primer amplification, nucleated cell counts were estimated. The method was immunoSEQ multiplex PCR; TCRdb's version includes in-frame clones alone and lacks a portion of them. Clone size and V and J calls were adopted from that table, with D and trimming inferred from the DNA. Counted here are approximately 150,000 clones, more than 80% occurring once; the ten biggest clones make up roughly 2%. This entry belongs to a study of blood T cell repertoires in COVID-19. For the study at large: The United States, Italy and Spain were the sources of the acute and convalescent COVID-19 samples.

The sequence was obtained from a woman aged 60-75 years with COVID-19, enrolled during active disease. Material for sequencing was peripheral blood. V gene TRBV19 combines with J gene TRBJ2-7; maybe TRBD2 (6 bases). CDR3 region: CASSMRGQGGGYEQYF. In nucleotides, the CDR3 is TGTGCCAGTAGTATGAGGGGCCAGGGCGGAGGGTACGAGCAGTACTTC.